This T cell receptor beta chain was identified during a study of cytomegalovirus exposure and HLA in healthy donors. Study conclusions and caveats: For most TCR beta V segments, an earlier analysis put the productive rate at about 90% or about 30% of the time. One cluster of highly shared sequence variants probably arose as a sequencing artifact. According to the study, around 150 TCR beta chains were cytomegalovirus-associated.

There are a few counts of this clone. What it binds is unknown. It was with 60 Vbeta and 13 Jbeta primers that the PCR ran. Under the authors' procedure: Some 9.9 million of some 80 million unique TCR beta chains were shared, per a later count. The repertoire was sequenced with immunoSEQ multiplex PCR; TCRdb's copy has only in-frame clones and lacks some. That table gives V, J and clone size, and the DNA gave D and trimming. Among more than 150,000 clones listed, 60% to 80% were seen once. This TCR was recovered from a woman in her 40s in good health and CMV-seropositive. The specimen was PBMCs.

The CDR3 DNA follows: TGCAGCGCCCGTTTGGGAGTCGAGCAGTACTTC. Translated, it gives CSARLGVEQYF. V is TRBV29-1 and J is TRBJ2-7; D might be TRBD2 (5 bases). In germline, CDR1 is SQVTM, CDR2 ANQGSEA. With 7 bases removed from V and 6 bases from J, the gap between germline ends came to 13 bases. The CDR3 contains 11 residues.